This T cell receptor (beta chain) was observed in a study of T-cell reconstitution after alpha-beta-depleted transplantation in children. Unique molecular identifiers were incorporated during preparation of the TCRbeta library. TCRdb analysed the PCR reads with MiXCR anew, one entry per CDR3 protein. The top ten clones hold under 3% of a sample with some 520,000 distinct CDR3 sequences, approximately 30% of them seen once. This clonotype was found a few times. The CDR3 covers 14 residues. Germline V CDR1 and CDR2: SEHNR, FQNEAQ (reference sequence). Trimming pared 3 bases from V and 6 bases from J, leaving 13 bases between.

The TCR originated in a human donor who donated a stem cell graft to a child with aplastic anemia. The source was PBMCs from the stem cell graft donor, collected from the stem cell graft. The rearrangement uses TRBV7-9 and TRBJ2-3; D is possibly TRBD1 or TRBD2 (5 bases each). The CDR3 DNA reads as TGTGCCAGCAGCTTTAACGGGGCGTCGGATACGCAGTATTTT. Translation gives CASSFNGASDTQYF.